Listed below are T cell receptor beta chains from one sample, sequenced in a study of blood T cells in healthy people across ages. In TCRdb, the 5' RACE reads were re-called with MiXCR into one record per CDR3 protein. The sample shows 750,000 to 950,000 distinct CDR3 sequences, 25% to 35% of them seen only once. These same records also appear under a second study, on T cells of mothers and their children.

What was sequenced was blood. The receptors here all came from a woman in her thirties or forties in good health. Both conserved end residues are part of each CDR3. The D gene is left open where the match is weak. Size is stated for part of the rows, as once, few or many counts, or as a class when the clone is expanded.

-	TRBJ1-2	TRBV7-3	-	CAGSLSHGNNYGYTF	TGTGCCGGCAGCTTATCCCACGGAAATAACTATGGCTACACCTTC
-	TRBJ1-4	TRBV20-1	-	CSAMGGVSEKLFF	TGCAGTGCTATGGGAGGGGTGAGCGAAAAACTGTTTTTT
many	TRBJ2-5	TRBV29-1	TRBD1	CSVLTGGETQYF	TGCAGCGTTCTGACAGGGGGAGAGACCCAGTACTTC
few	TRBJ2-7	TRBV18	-	CASSPLQEGSYEQYF	TGTGCCAGCTCACCACTTCAGGAGGGCTCCTACGAGCAGTACTTC
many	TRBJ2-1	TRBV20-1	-	CSASGRGATYNEQFF	TGCAGTGCTAGTGGGAGGGGGGCGACCTACAATGAGCAGTTCTTC
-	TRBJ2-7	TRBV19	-	CASSIAPRQGGEQYF	TGTGCCAGTAGTATAGCTCCGAGACAGGGAGGCGAGCAGTACTTC
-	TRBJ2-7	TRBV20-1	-	CSARDPQGGGGEQYF	TGCAGTGCTAGAGATCCCCAGGGAGGAGGCGGCGAGCAGTACTTC
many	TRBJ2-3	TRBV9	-	CASSVAGFTDTQYF	TGTGCCAGCAGCGTCGCGGGGTTCACAGATACGCAGTATTTT
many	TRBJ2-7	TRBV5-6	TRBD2	CASSLRLAGIYEQYF	TGTGCCAGCAGCTTGCGGCTAGCGGGGATCTACGAGCAGTACTTC
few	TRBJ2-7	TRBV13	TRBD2	CASSLGDWLAGGNEQYF	TGTGCCAGCAGCTTAGGGGACTGGCTAGCGGGGGGTAACGAGCAGTACTTC
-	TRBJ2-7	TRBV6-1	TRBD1	CASSSGQGAVEQYF	TGTGCCAGCAGTTCCGGACAGGGAGCGGTCGAGCAGTACTTC
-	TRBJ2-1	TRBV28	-	CASSHVQGTNEQFF	TGTGCCAGCAGCCACGTACAGGGTACCAATGAGCAGTTCTTC
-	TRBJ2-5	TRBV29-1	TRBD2	CSVGLAGETQVF	TGCAGCGTTGGACTAGCTGGGGAGACCCAGGTCTTC
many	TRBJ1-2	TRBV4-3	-	CASSPQVRGLYGYTF	TGCGCCAGCAGCCCTCAAGTCAGGGGCCTTTATGGCTACACCTTC
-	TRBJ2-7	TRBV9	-	CASSVGRGEYEQYF	TGTGCCAGCAGCGTAGGGCGGGGAGAGTACGAGCAGTACTTC
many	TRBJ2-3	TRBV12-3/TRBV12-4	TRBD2	CASNLIGGVTDTQYF	TGTGCCAGCAATCTTATCGGGGGGGTAACAGATACGCAGTATTTT
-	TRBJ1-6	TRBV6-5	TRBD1	CASSYSRGDSSYNSPLHF	TGTGCCAGCAGTTACTCGCGGGGGGACAGCTCCTATAATTCACCCCTCCACTTT
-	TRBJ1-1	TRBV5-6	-	CASSLGGGSVNTEAFF	TGTGCCAGCAGCTTGGGGGGCGGCTCAGTAAACACTGAAGCTTTCTTT
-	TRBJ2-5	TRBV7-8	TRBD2	CASSLALAGVLKTQYF	TGTGCCAGCAGCTTAGCTCTAGCGGGGGTATTGAAGACCCAGTACTTC
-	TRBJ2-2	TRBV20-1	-	CSAAVANTGELFF	TGCAGTGCCGCCGTGGCGAACACCGGGGAGCTGTTTTTT
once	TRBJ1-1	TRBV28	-	CVSNRVSDTEAFF	TGTGTCAGCAACCGGGTTTCAGACACTGAAGCTTTCTTT
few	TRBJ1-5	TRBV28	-	CASSGARGNQPQHF	TGTGCCAGCAGTGGGGCGCGCGGCAATCAGCCCCAGCATTTT
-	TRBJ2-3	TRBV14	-	CASSPTRHTDTQYF	TGTGCCAGCAGCCCAACTCGCCACACAGATACGCAGTATTTT
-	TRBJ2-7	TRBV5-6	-	CASSLGTSRYEQYF	TGTGCCAGCAGCTTAGGTACCAGCCGCTACGAGCAGTACTTC
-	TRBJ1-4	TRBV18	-	CASSPRGNNELLFF	TGTGCCAGCTCACCTCGGGGGAACAATGAATTGCTGTTTTTT
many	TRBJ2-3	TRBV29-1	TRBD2	CSGGLDRNTQYF	TGCAGCGGCGGACTAGATAGGAATACGCAGTATTTT
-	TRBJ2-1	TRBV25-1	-	CASSETYYNEQFF	TGTGCCAGCAGTGAGACCTATTACAATGAGCAGTTCTTC
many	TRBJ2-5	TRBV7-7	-	CASSPGRTIATETQYF	TGTGCTAGCAGCCCAGGGAGGACAATAGCGACCGAGACCCAGTACTTC
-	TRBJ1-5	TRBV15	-	CATSRDRGYQPQHF	TGTGCCACCAGCAGAGATCGTGGTTATCAGCCCCAGCATTTT
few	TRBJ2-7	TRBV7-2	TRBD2	CASRPFGGGALVKSYEQYF	TGTGCCAGCAGGCCCTTCGGGGGGGGGGCGCTGGTAAAATCCTACGAGCAGTACTTC
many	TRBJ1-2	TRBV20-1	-	CSAFGQGAGTF	-